Listed below are T cell receptor beta chains from one sample, sequenced in a study of coeliac disease. Data came from immunoSEQ multiplex PCR; TCRdb stores just in-frame clones and leaves some out. The table has about 6,500 clones, less than 80% seen once. The sample was lymphocytes from the gut lamina propria. These TCRs come from a man in his sixties with celiac disease on a gluten-free diet. Each CDR3 is given with its conserved first and last residue. The D gene is left open where the match is weak. Expanded clones get a size class; other rows say once, few or many, or leave the size out.

TRBD1	TRBJ2-7	TRBV2	NA	TGTGCCAGCAGTGAAGTTCGACAGGGAATGGCCGAGCAGTACTTC	CASSEVRQGMAEQYF
NA	TRBJ1-2	TRBV30	NA	TGTGCCTGGAGTGTCGGACAGAACTATGGCTACACCTTC	CAWSVGQNYGYTF
NA	TRBJ2-3	TRBV27	few	TGTGCCAGCAGTAGCACAGTCGCAGATACGCAGTATTTT	CASSSTVADTQYF
TRBD2	TRBJ2-3	TRBV7-2	NA	TGTGCCAGCAGCTTAACTAGCGGGGGGACAGATACGCAGTATTTT	CASSLTSGGTDTQYF
TRBD1	TRBJ1-5	TRBV6-5	few	TGTGCCAGCAGTTCGACAGGGGGCCGGAACAATCAGCCCCAGCATTTT	CASSSTGGRNNQPQHF
NA	TRBJ2-7	TRBV5-4	NA	TGTGCCAGCAGCCCCGGGTCGGCGGGGGCCTCCTACGAGCAGTACTTC	CASSPGSAGASYEQYF
TRBD2	TRBJ2-7	TRBV5-6	once	TGTGCCAGCAGCCTAACTAGCGGGGGGTTCTCCTACGAGCAGTACTTC	CASSLTSGGFSYEQYF
NA	TRBJ2-3	TRBV11-1	NA	TGTGCCAGCAGCTTACCAGGGTATAGAGATACGCAGTATTTT	CASSLPGYRDTQYF
TRBD1	TRBJ1-2	TRBV9	NA	TGTGCCAGCAGCGTAGGAAGGGACAGGGCTAACTATGGCTACACCTTC	CASSVGRDRANYGYTF
NA	TRBJ2-7	TRBV4-2	once	TGTGCCAGCAGCCAAGTCCATGTGGAGAGCTACGAGCAGTACTTC	CASSQVHVESYEQYF